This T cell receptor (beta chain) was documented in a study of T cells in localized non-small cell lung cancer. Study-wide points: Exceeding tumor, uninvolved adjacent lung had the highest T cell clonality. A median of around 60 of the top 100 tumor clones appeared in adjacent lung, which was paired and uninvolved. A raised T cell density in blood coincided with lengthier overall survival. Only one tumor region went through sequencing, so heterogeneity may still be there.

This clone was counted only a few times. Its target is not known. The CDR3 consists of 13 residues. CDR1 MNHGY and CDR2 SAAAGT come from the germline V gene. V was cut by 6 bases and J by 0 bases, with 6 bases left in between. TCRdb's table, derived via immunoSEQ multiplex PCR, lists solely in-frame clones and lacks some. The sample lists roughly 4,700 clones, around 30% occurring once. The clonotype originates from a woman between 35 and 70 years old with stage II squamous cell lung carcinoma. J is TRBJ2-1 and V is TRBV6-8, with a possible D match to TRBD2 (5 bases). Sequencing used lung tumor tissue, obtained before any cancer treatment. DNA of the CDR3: TGTGCCAGCAGCCGGGACTCCTACAATGAGCAGTTCTTC. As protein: CASSRDSYNEQFF.